Listed below are T cell receptor beta chains from one sample, sequenced in a study of blood T cell repertoires in COVID-19. The table came from immunoSEQ multiplex PCR; TCRdb's copy has only in-frame clones and leaves some out. The data show more than 85,000 clones, more than 90% seen once. The sample comprised peripheral blood. The origin of the receptors is an older man with acute or convalescent COVID-19. The CDR3 runs from the conserved cysteine through the conserved F or W. The D gene is left open where the match is weak. Clone sizes are given selectively: once, few, many, or a class where the clone is expanded.

clone size,J gene,D gene,V gene,CDR3 protein,CDR3 DNA
-,TRBJ1-2,TRBD1,TRBV24-1,CATSRRTGDGYTF,TGTGCCACCAGTCGAAGGACAGGGGACGGCTACACCTTC
once,TRBJ2-1,TRBD2,TRBV29-1,CSVAGLLDNEQFF,TGCAGCGTTGCGGGACTACTGGACAATGAGCAGTTCTTC
once,TRBJ1-1,TRBD1,TRBV28,CASSPGTGFRYTEAFF,TGTGCCAGCAGCCCCGGGACAGGGTTTAGGTACACTGAAGCTTTCTTT
-,TRBJ2-5,-,TRBV7-8,CASSSTYYQETQYF,TGTGCCAGCAGCTCAACCTACTATCAAGAGACCCAGTACTTC
-,TRBJ1-1,-,TRBV6-4,CASSREGNTEAFF,TGTGCCAGCAGTCGAGAGGGGAACACTGAAGCTTTCTTT
-,TRBJ1-5,-,TRBV18,CASSPRQTVSNQPQHF,TGTGCCAGCTCACCCCGCCAGACTGTTAGCAATCAGCCCCAGCATTTT
-,TRBJ1-1,TRBD1,TRBV28,CASSLDRGTEAFF,TGTGCCAGCAGTTTAGACAGGGGGACTGAAGCTTTCTTT
once,TRBJ2-7,TRBD2,TRBV27,CASSFLRAGGTHEQYF,TGTGCCAGCAGTTTCCTTAGAGCGGGAGGAACCCACGAGCAGTACTTC
-,TRBJ1-2,-,TRBV7-2,CASSSGLRDGGGYTF,TGTGCCAGCAGCTCCGGGTTGAGGGACGGGGGTGGCTACACCTTC
-,TRBJ2-2,-,TRBV18,CASSPEQDGELFF,TGTGCCAGCTCACCCGAACAAGACGGGGAGCTGTTTTTT
-,TRBJ1-2,TRBD1,TRBV6-5,CATPAPTGSNYGYTF,TGTGCCACCCCCGCTCCGACAGGGTCTAACTATGGCTACACCTTC
-,TRBJ2-2,TRBD2,TRBV5-4,CASSPMGGDTGELFF,TGTGCCAGCAGCCCCATGGGGGGGGACACCGGGGAGCTGTTTTTT
-,TRBJ2-7,-,TRBV7-2,CASSVLGRQDYEQYF,TGTGCCAGCAGCGTCCTGGGTCGACAGGACTACGAGCAGTACTTC
-,TRBJ1-2,TRBD1,TRBV5-6,CASSSGTEYGYTF,TGTGCCAGCAGCTCCGGGACAGAATATGGCTACACCTTC
-,TRBJ2-7,TRBD1,TRBV6-1,CASSESSGTGRLQIYEQYF,TGTGCCAGCAGTGAATCCTCTGGGACAGGGAGACTCCAGATCTACGAGCAGTACTTC
once,TRBJ1-1,-,TRBV20-1,CSASPGVNTEAFF,TGCAGTGCTAGTCCAGGGGTAAACACTGAAGCTTTCTTT
-,TRBJ1-5,TRBD1,TRBV6-5,CASRTGVNQPQHF,TGTGCCAGCAGGACAGGGGTTAATCAGCCCCAGCATTTT
-,TRBJ1-1,TRBD1,TRBV5-1,CASSLEGQVEAFF,TGCGCCAGCAGCTTGGAAGGACAGGTCGAAGCTTTCTTT
-,TRBJ1-1,-,TRBV7-3,CASSLSGGNTEAFF,TGTGCCAGCAGCTTGTCCGGGGGGAACACTGAAGCTTTCTTT
-,TRBJ1-1,-,TRBV19,CASTREVFSGSNTEAFF,TGTGCCAGTACCCGGGAGGTCTTTAGCGGGTCGAACACTGAAGCTTTCTTT
-,TRBJ2-7,-,TRBV6-5,CASTQRRGLSYEQYF,TGTGCCAGCACACAAAGGAGGGGCCTCTCCTACGAGCAGTACTTC
-,TRBJ1-1,-,TRBV6-6,CASSSGTGAFF,TGTGCCAGCAGTTCGGGTACGGGAGCTTTCTTT
-,TRBJ2-3,-,TRBV19,CASRQSTDTQYF,TGTGCCAGTCGACAGAGCACAGATACGCAGTATTTT
-,TRBJ2-2,TRBD2,TRBV28,CASSFGAAGGPGTGELFF,TGTGCCAGCAGTTTCGGGGCAGCGGGAGGGCCAGGCACCGGGGAGCTGTTTTTT
-,TRBJ2-5,-,TRBV5-4,CASSFRVLAGSQETQYF,TGTGCCAGCAGCTTTCGCGTTCTGGCGGGCAGTCAAGAGACCCAGTACTTC
-,TRBJ1-5,-,TRBV18,CASSPGGSNQPQHF,TGTGCCAGCTCACCGGGGGGTAGCAATCAGCCCCAGCATTTT
-,TRBJ2-7,TRBD2,TRBV28,CASRLAGADEQYF,TGTGCCAGCAGGTTAGCGGGAGCGGACGAGCAGTACTTC
-,TRBJ1-1,-,TRBV19,CASSIPRENTEAFF,TGTGCCAGTAGTATCCCTCGGGAGAACACTGAAGCTTTCTTT
-,TRBJ1-5,-,TRBV10-1,CASSESPDQPQHF,TGCGCCAGCAGTGAGTCCCCTGATCAGCCCCAGCATTTT
-,TRBJ2-5,-,TRBV4-2,CASSQALAQETQYF,TGTGCCAGCAGCCAAGCCCTAGCTCAAGAGACCCAGTACTTC
-,TRBJ1-1,-,TRBV5-8,CATSPTGYKEAFF,TGTGCCACCTCCCCGACGGGGTATAAGGAAGCTTTCTTT
-,TRBJ2-1,-,TRBV5-1,CASSLMGGSDNEQFF,TGCGCCAGCAGCTTGATGGGGGGTAGCGACAATGAGCAGTTCTTC
-,TRBJ2-2,TRBD2,TRBV24-1,CATSDTTGSSGSGELFF,TGTGCCACCAGTGATACGACAGGGAGTAGCGGGAGCGGGGAGCTGTTTTTT
-,TRBJ2-3,TRBD2,TRBV6-4,CASKNLAGGTDTQYF,TGTGCCAGCAAAAACCTAGCGGGAGGAACAGATACGCAGTATTTT
-,TRBJ2-7,TRBD2,TRBV28,CASSFPSGSYEQYF,TGTGCCAGCAGTTTCCCTAGCGGCTCCTACGAGCAGTACTTC